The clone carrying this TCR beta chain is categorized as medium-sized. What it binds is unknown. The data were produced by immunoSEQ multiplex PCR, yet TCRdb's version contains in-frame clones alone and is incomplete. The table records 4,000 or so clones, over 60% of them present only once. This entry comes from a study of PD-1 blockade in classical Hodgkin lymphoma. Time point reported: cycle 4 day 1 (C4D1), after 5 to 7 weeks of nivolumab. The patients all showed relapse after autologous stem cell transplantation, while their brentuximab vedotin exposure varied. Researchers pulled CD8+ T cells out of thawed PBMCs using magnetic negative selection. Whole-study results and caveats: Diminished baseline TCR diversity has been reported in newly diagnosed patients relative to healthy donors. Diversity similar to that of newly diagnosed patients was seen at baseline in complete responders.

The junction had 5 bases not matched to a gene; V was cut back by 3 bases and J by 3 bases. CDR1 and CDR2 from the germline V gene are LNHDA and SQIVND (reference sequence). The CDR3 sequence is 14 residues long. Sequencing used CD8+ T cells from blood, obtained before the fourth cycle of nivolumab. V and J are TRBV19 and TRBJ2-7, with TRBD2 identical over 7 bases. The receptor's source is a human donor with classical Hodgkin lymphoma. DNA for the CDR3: TGTGCCAGTAGTATCGGGGCTAGCGGCTACGAGCAGTACTTC. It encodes CASSIGASGYEQYF.